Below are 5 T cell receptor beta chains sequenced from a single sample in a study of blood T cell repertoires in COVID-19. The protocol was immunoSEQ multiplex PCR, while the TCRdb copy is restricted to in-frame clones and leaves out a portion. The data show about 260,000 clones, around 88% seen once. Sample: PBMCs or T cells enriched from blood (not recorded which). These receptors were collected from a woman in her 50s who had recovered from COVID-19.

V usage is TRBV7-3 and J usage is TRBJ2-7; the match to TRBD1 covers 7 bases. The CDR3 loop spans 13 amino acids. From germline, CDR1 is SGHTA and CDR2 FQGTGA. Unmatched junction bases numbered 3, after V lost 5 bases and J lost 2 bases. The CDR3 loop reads CASSPQGAYEQYF. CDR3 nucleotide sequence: TGTGCCAGCAGCCCCCAGGGGGCCTACGAGCAGTACTTC.

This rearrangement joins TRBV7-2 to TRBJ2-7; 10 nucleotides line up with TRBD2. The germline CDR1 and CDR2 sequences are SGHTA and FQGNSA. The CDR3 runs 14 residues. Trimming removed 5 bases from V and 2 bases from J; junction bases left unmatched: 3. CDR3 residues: CASSKSGRAYEQYF. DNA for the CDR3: TGTGCCAGCAGCAAAAGCGGGAGGGCCTACGAGCAGTACTTC.

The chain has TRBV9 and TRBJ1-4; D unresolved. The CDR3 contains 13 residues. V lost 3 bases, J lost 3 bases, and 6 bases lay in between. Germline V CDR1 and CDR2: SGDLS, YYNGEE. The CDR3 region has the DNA TGTGCCAGCAGCGGGACTGCTAATGAAAAACTGTTTTTT. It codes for CASSGTANEKLFF.

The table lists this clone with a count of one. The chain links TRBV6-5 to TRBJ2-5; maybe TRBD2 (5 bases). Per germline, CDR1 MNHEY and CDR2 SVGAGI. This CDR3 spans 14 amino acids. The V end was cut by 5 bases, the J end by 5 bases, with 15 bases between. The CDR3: CASSPRVRGETQYF. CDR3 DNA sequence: TGTGCCAGCAGTCCCCGGGTCCGGGGTGAGACCCAGTACTTC.

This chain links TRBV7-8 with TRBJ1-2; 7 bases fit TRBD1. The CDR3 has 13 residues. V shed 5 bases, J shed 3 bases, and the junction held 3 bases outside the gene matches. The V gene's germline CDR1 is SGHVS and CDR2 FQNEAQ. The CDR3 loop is CASSQGVHYGYTF. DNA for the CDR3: TGTGCCAGCAGCCAGGGGGTTCACTATGGCTACACCTTC.